The 27 T cell receptor beta chains reported below all come from one sample, sequenced in a study of vaccination effects on CD4 cells after COVID-19. Which antigens these TCRs recognize remains unknown. TCRdb keeps only in-frame clones here, not all; method: immunoSEQ multiplex PCR. This table has about 13,000 clones, about two thirds appearing once. Using viral peptide pools, the ViraFEST assay grew out antigen-specific CD4+ T cells prior to sequencing. CD4+ T cell isolation took place after 10 days of culture. Participants received two doses of either the BNT162b2 or mRNA-1273 vaccine. The input for sequencing was CD4+ T cells from PBMCs cultured with SARS-CoV-2 spike peptides, taken after COVID-19 vaccination. These receptors were collected from a human donor who received a COVID-19 vaccine.

This clone appeared a few times. The chain is built from TRBV2 and TRBJ2-7, with 7 bases identical to TRBD1. The germline V gene encodes CDR1 SNHLY and CDR2 FYNNEI. V shed 6 bases, J shed 2 bases, and the junction held 4 bases outside the gene matches. The CDR3 length is 13 residues. The CDR3 spells CASSLGQTYEQYF. The CDR3 DNA reads TGTGCCAGCAGCCTGGGACAGACCTACGAGCAGTACTTC.

This clone was detected only once. J is TRBJ1-4 and V is TRBV11-2; possibly TRBD1 for D (5 bases). In germline, CDR1 is SGHAT, CDR2 FQNNGV. This CDR3 spans 15 amino acids. The V end was cut by 5 bases, the J end by 2 bases, with 12 bases between. In DNA form, the CDR3 reads TGTGCCAGCAGCCCCGGCCCAGGGACTAATGAAAAACTGTTTTTT. Amino acid sequence: CASSPGPGTNEKLFF.

V usage is TRBV5-6 and J usage is TRBJ2-7; TRBD2 might be the D (5 bases). The germline V gene encodes CDR1 SGHDT and CDR2 YYEEEE. CDR3 length: 15 residues. Between the trimmed V and J ends, which lost 0 bases and 2 bases, there was a span of 12 bases. The CDR3 DNA sequence: TGTGCCAGCAGCTTGGAGGGCGGGTGGGCCTACGAGCAGTACTTC. Amino acids: CASSLEGGWAYEQYF.

V usage is TRBV29-1 and J usage is TRBJ1-2; D is perhaps TRBD1 (5 bases). The ends were cut back, 0 bases at V and 4 bases at J, with 12 bases in the middle. CDR3 length equals 14 residues. CDR1 and CDR2 from the germline V gene are SQVTM and ANQGSEA. DNA for the CDR3: TGCAGCGTTGAAGAGCTGACAGCGCGCTATGGCTACACCTTC. This sequence encodes CSVEELTARYGYTF.

This clone came up a few times. The chain recombines TRBV4-3 with TRBJ2-4; tentative D call: TRBD1 (6 bases). Germline CDR1 reads LGHNA; CDR2 reads YSLEER. This CDR3 has 17 amino acids. V lost 1 base and J lost 3, with 16 bases in between. CDR3 DNA sequence: TGCGCCAGCAGCCAAGCCAAACAGGGATTCGGCAAAAACATTCAGTACTTC. This codes for CASSQAKQGFGKNIQYF.

The rearrangement joins TRBV11-3 to TRBJ2-3, with D maybe TRBD2 (5 bases). The CDR3 spans 14 residues. Germline V gives CDR1 SGHNT, CDR2 YENEEA. The V and J ends lost 5 bases and 6 bases respectively, with 15 bases between them. The CDR3 sequence is CASSPHSGSDTQYF. The CDR3 DNA follows: TGTGCCAGCAGCCCTCACAGCGGTTCGGATACGCAGTATTTT.

The CDR3 DNA is TGTGCCAGCAGTGAAGGTTTGGAGGGGGGCAAGACCCAGTACTTC. Translated: CASSEGLEGGKTQYF. The rearrangement uses TRBV25-1 and TRBJ2-5, with D perhaps assigned TRBD1 or TRBD2 (6 bases each). Per the germline V gene, CDR1 is MGHDK and CDR2 is SYGVNS. The CDR3 covers 15 residues. Trimming removed 2 bases from V and 6 bases from J, with 16 bases in between.

V and J are TRBV29-1 and TRBJ2-2; D unresolved. The CDR3 runs 11 residues. CDR1 is SQVTM and CDR2 is ANQGSEA in the germline V gene. V was clipped by 6 bases and J by 1 base, with 3 bases between them. The CDR3 loop reads CSVVNTGELFF. The CDR3 region has the DNA TGCAGCGTGGTGAACACCGGGGAGCTGTTTTTT.

This chain connects TRBV5-6 to TRBJ1-1; D possibly corresponds to TRBD1 (5 bases). Deletions cut 3 bases from V and 5 bases from J, with 17 bases between. Germline V gene data show CDR1 as SGHDT and CDR2 as YYEEEE. The CDR3 consists of 15 residues. The CDR3 here is CASSSARGGGTEAFF. CDR3 coding DNA: TGTGCCAGCAGCTCGGCCCGGGGCGGGGGGACTGAAGCTTTCTTT.

V gene TRBV2 combines with J gene TRBJ1-4, with D possibly being TRBD1 (5 bases). The CDR3 sequence is 15 residues long. Trimming pared 2 bases from V and 4 bases from J, leaving 11 bases between. Germline loops: CDR1 SNHLY, CDR2 FYNNEI. CDR3 sequence: CASSEQGLSNEKLFF. CDR3 sequence (DNA): TGTGCCAGCAGTGAACAGGGTCTTAGTAATGAAAAACTGTTTTTT.

This clone is labeled as medium-sized. The V gene is TRBV30, the J gene TRBJ2-2; 9 bases match TRBD2. Trimming at V came to 8 bases and at J to 0 bases, leaving 13 bases not matched to a gene. Germline loops: CDR1 GTSNPN, CDR2 SVGIG (reference sequence). This CDR3 comprises 17 residues. The CDR3 here is CARSGAGGSSNTGELFF. In DNA form, the CDR3 reads TGTGCCCGGTCCGGGGCGGGGGGGAGTTCGAACACCGGGGAGCTGTTTTTT. The full variable domain, its missing parts supplied by reference TRBV30 and TRBJ2-2, is SQTIHQWPATLVQPVGSPLSLECTVEGTSNPNLYWYRQAAGRGLQLLFYSVGIGQISSEVPQNLSASRPQDRQFILSSKKLLLSDSGFYLCARSGAGGSSNTGELFFGEGSRLTVL.

V is TRBV28 and J is TRBJ2-1, with D tentatively TRBD1 (6 bases). The CDR3 has 16 residues. Germline lookup yields CDR1 MDHEN and CDR2 SYDVKM. Trimming cost V 6 bases and J 0 bases, with 15 bases left between them. The CDR3 DNA reads TGTGCCAGCAGCCCCGGACAGATTTTCTCCTACAATGAGCAGTTCTTC. Translating gives CASSPGQIFSYNEQFF.

The gene calls are TRBV6-5 and TRBJ2-7; D call uncertain. The CDR3 length is 12 residues. V was trimmed by 8 bases and J by 3 bases, leaving 11 bases between them. CDR1 is MNHEY, CDR2 SVGAGI, per germline. CDR3 sequence reads: CASSQSDYEQYF. The CDR3 DNA reads as TGTGCCAGCTCGCAATCGGACTACGAGCAGTACTTC.

The genes are TRBV6-4 and TRBJ2-1; 8 bases map to TRBD2. V dropped 7 bases and J dropped 2; count of bases not matched to a gene: 10. The CDR3 contains 16 residues. Germline V lookup: CDR1 MRHNA, CDR2 SNTAGT. The CDR3 is CASNVQRERTYNEQFF. The CDR3 DNA reads as TGTGCCAGCAACGTTCAGCGGGAGCGTACCTACAATGAGCAGTTCTTC.

This chain joins TRBV6-2 or TRBV6-3 and TRBJ2-5; 11 bases align to TRBD2. Germline lookup yields CDR1 MNHEY and CDR2 SVGEGT. The CDR3 extends over 16 amino acids. The V gene end was trimmed by 4 bases and the J gene end by 2 bases; junction bases not matched to a gene: 6. The CDR3 coding sequence is TGTGCCAGCAGTTGGGTAGCGGGGGGGTGGCAAGAGACCCAGTACTTC. Its protein product is CASSWVAGGWQETQYF.

This sequence joins TRBV2 and TRBJ2-5; no definite D call. CDR3 length: 15 amino acids. Germline-derived CDR1 and CDR2 are SNHLY and FYNNEI. Trimming cost V 6 bases and J 5 bases, with 19 bases left between them. The CDR3 nucleotides are TGTGCCAGCAGGAAGGAAGCCTCGGATGGGGAGACCCAGTACTTC. Translation: CASRKEASDGETQYF.

This clone was recorded a few times. The V and J genes are TRBV30 and TRBJ2-5; TRBD1 agrees at 11 bases. Germline values: CDR1 GTSNPN, CDR2 SVGIG (reference sequence). The CDR3 spans 16 residues. The V segment lost 3 bases and the J segment 5 bases; nucleotides outside the gene matches: 11. DNA of the CDR3: TGTGCCTGGAGCCACGGACAGGGGGCACCAAGGGAGACCCAGTACTTC. This gives the protein CAWSHGQGAPRETQYF.

The rearrangement uses TRBV13 and TRBJ2-1, with 16 bases lining up with TRBD2. J gave up 1 base and V 5 bases, and 5 bases lay outside the gene matches. In germline, CDR1 is PRHDT, CDR2 FYEKMQ (reference sequence). The CDR3 runs to 18 residues. This CDR3 is CASSPGLAGGASYNEQFF. In DNA, the CDR3 is TGTGCCAGCAGCCCGGGACTAGCGGGGGGGGCGTCCTACAATGAGCAGTTCTTC.

The chain has TRBV7-2 and TRBJ1-6; 7 bases agree with TRBD1. The CDR3 is 14 residues long. Germline loops: CDR1 SGHTA, CDR2 FQGNSA. The trim removed 1 base at V and 7 bases at J, leaving 1 base unmatched. Written as DNA, the CDR3 is TGTGCCAGCAGCTTAGGGACAGGCAATTCACCCCTCCACTTT. Its translation is CASSLGTGNSPLHF.

V and J are TRBV28 and TRBJ2-5; D is undetermined. Germline CDR1 and CDR2: MDHEN and SYDVKM. V shed 2 bases and J shed 6 bases, with 4 bases lying between them. The CDR3 totals 11 residues. The CDR3 nucleotides are TGTGCCAGCAGTTTAGGACAGACCCAGTACTTC. Translating gives CASSLGQTQYF.

In its sample, this clone was seen once. The rearrangement links TRBV6-4 to TRBJ1-2; D is ambiguous. The CDR3 has 16 amino acids. Germline-derived CDR1 and CDR2 are MRHNA and SNTAGT. V lost 2 bases to trimming and J lost 5 bases, with 18 bases between them. The CDR3 DNA is TGTGCCAGCAGTGACCGGCCGACGCCAGGCCTTTATGGCTACACCTTC. The encoded protein is CASSDRPTPGLYGYTF.

The rearrangement links TRBV19 to TRBJ1-3; D gene uncertain. V lost 3 bases and J lost 2, with 17 bases in between. The CDR3 has 17 residues. Germline V lookup: CDR1 LNHDA, CDR2 SQIVND (reference sequence). CDR3 sequence reads: CASSIRSNSQTGNTIYF. CDR3 nucleotide sequence: TGTGCCAGTAGTATTCGGAGTAACAGTCAAACTGGAAACACCATATATTTT.

This chain joins TRBV28 and TRBJ1-2; possible D gene TRBD1, 5 bases. The germline V gene has CDR1 MDHEN and CDR2 SYDVKM. The CDR3 extends over 11 amino acids. V lost 3 bases and J 6 bases, leaving 5 bases between the germline ends. The DNA for the CDR3 is TGTGCCAGCAGTTTGGGGGATGGCTACACCTTC. Residues: CASSLGDGYTF.

V gene TRBV7-8 combines with J gene TRBJ2-7; D ambiguous. The CDR3 is 11 residues long. Germline V gene sequence: CDR1 SGHVS, CDR2 FQNEAQ. Between the trimmed V and J ends, which lost 1 base and 5 bases, there was a span of 3 bases. The CDR3 region is CASSLGDEQYF. CDR3 nucleotide sequence: TGTGCCAGCAGCTTAGGAGACGAGCAGTACTTC.

The chain combines TRBV5-5 with TRBJ1-2; no clear D. This CDR3 contains 16 residues. Deletions cut 1 base from V and 0 bases from J, with 13 bases between. Germline V gene sequence: CDR1 SGHKS, CDR2 YYEKEE (reference sequence). CDR3 residues: CASSLSSSGPNYGYTF. The CDR3 region has the DNA TGTGCCAGCAGCTTGTCGTCAAGCGGACCTAACTATGGCTACACCTTC.

In its sample, this clone ranks as medium-sized (0.01 to 0.1%). This chain joins TRBV30 and TRBJ1-5; 12 bases map to TRBD1. This CDR3 has 17 residues. The V gene end was trimmed by 5 bases and the J gene end by 7 bases; junction bases not matched to a gene: 15. Germline-derived CDR1 and CDR2 are GTSNPN and SVGIG (reference sequence). The CDR3 loop reads CAWAGTGGASGGQPQHF. For the CDR3, the DNA is TGTGCCTGGGCCGGGACAGGGGGCGCGTCAGGGGGGCAGCCCCAGCATTTT.

There are many counts of this clone. Other DNA sequences of this sample code for an identical CDR3. This sequence joins TRBV6-1 and TRBJ2-3; TRBD2 matches at 9 bases. The CDR3 runs 16 residues. CDR1 and CDR2 from the germline V gene are MNHNS and SASEGT. The J segment lost 3 bases and the V segment lost 0 bases, leaving 4 bases of the junction unmatched. DNA for the CDR3: TGTGCCAGCAGTGAAGCCCGGCTAGCGGGGACAGATACGCAGTATTTT. Its translation: CASSEARLAGTDTQYF.